Presented here are 27 T cell receptor beta chains from one specimen sequenced in a study of T cell responses to AZD1222 COVID-19 vaccine. Only in-frame clones appear in the TCRdb table, and some are missing; sequencing was by immunoSEQ multiplex PCR. The sample comprises about 140,000 clones, around 90% of which are singletons, and 1.9% rests with the top ten. The material was peripheral blood, obtained on day 0 of AZD1222 vaccination. The receptor set was obtained from an adult in good health.

The V and J genes are TRBV7-9 and TRBJ2-1; D uncertain. CDR3 size: 14 residues. V dropped 1 base and J dropped 1 base, with 5 bases sitting between them. Germline CDR1 and CDR2: SEHNR and FQNEAQ (reference sequence). DNA of the CDR3: TGTGCCAGCAGCTTAGAGGTTTCCTACAATGAGCAGTTCTTC. It specifies CASSLEVSYNEQFF.

This chain uses TRBV6-5 with TRBJ2-1; 14 nucleotides line up with TRBD2. Per germline, CDR1 MNHEY and CDR2 SVGAGI. J gave up 10 bases and V 5 bases, and 7 bases lay outside the gene matches. The CDR3 totals 15 residues. The CDR3, as DNA: TGTGCCAGCAGTAGACTAGCGGGGGGGAGTTGGGAGCAGTTCTTC. It codes for CASSRLAGGSWEQFF.

The genes are TRBV5-1 and TRBJ1-1, with 8 positions matching TRBD1. The CDR3 spans 16 residues. The V gene's germline CDR1 is SGHRS and CDR2 YFSETQ. V gave up 0 bases and J gave up 6 bases; unmatched junction bases: 10. The CDR3 is CASSLAADREIAEAFF. The CDR3 DNA reads as TGCGCCAGCAGCTTGGCCGCGGACAGGGAAATCGCTGAAGCTTTCTTT.

This chain connects TRBV7-9 to TRBJ2-7, with D perhaps TRBD1 (6 bases). The CDR3 contains 16 residues. Germline V lookup: CDR1 SEHNR, CDR2 FQNEAQ (reference sequence). With 3 bases removed from V and 0 bases from J, the gap between germline ends came to 15 bases. The CDR3 loop reads CASSFTLQGYSYEQYF. The CDR3 bases are TGTGCCAGCAGCTTCACCCTCCAGGGGTACTCCTACGAGCAGTACTTC.

This chain connects TRBV28 to TRBJ1-2, with 7 bases that match TRBD1. The CDR3 sequence is 18 residues long. Germline assignment: CDR1 MDHEN and CDR2 SYDVKM. V shed 2 bases, J shed 0 bases, and the junction held 12 bases outside the gene matches. DNA of the CDR3: TGTGCCAGCAGTTTAGTTGGCAGGGGGGGGTCCTCTAACTATGGCTACACCTTC. This translates into CASSLVGRGGSSNYGYTF.

The chain combines TRBV10-3 with TRBJ1-1, with 9 bases lining up with TRBD1. The germline V gene has CDR1 ENHRY and CDR2 SYGVKD. The CDR3 loop spans 13 amino acids. V lost 1 base, J lost 11 bases, and 5 bases stayed unmatched. The CDR3 loop reads CAISELTGGLAFF. CDR3 nucleotide sequence: TGTGCCATCAGTGAGTTGACAGGGGGATTGGCTTTCTTT.

This rearrangement joins TRBV19 to TRBJ2-7; possible D gene TRBD1, 6 bases. Germline V lookup: CDR1 LNHDA, CDR2 SQIVND (reference sequence). The CDR3 has 16 amino acids. V lost 5 bases and J lost 5, with 22 bases in between. CDR3 DNA: TGTGCCAGTAGTCCACTCCTATTTGGGGACATCGACGAGCAGTACTTC. Translated: CASSPLLFGDIDEQYF.

The V and J genes are TRBV7-9 and TRBJ2-1; no definite D call. V shed 6 bases and J shed 6 bases, with 15 bases lying between them. Germline CDR1 SEHNR, CDR2 FQNEAQ (reference sequence). The CDR3 runs 14 residues. In nucleotides, the CDR3 is TGTGCCAGCAGTCTTAAAGGGCTAGTCAATGAGCAGTTCTTC. Residues: CASSLKGLVNEQFF. The full variable domain, in which reference TRBV7-9 and TRBJ2-1 provide the parts outside the CDR3, is DTGVSQNPRHKITKRGQNVTFRCDPISEHNRLYWYRQTLGQGPEFLTYFQNEAQLEKSRLLSDRFSAERPKGSFSTLEIQRTEQGDSAMYLCASSLKGLVNEQFFGPGTRLTVL.

The chain has TRBV25-1 and TRBJ1-4; D is ambiguous. The V and J ends lost 10 bases and 3 bases respectively, with 12 bases between them. The CDR3 spans 13 residues. CDR1 MGHDK and CDR2 SYGVNS come from the germline V gene. CDR3 residues: CATEEGANEKLFF. In nucleotides, the CDR3 is TGTGCCACCGAGGAGGGAGCTAATGAAAAACTGTTTTTT. Full variable domain (outside the CDR3, taken from reference TRBV25-1 and TRBJ1-4): EADIYQTPRYLVIGTGKKITLECSQTMGHDKMYWYQQDPGMELHLIHYSYGVNSTEKGDLSSESTVSRIRTEHFPLTLESARPSHTSQYLCATEEGANEKLFFGSGTQLSVL.

The chain combines TRBV9 with TRBJ2-3, with 10 bases lining up with TRBD2. The CDR3 covers 17 residues. V dropped 0 bases and J dropped 5; count of bases not matched to a gene: 9. Germline assignment: CDR1 SGDLS and CDR2 YYNGEE. DNA for the CDR3: TGTGCCAGCAGCGTAGATCCAGCGGGGGGGGTGGAAGATACGCAGTATTTT. As protein: CASSVDPAGGVEDTQYF. The whole variable domain, remainder taken from reference TRBV9 and TRBJ2-3, is DSGVTQTPKHLITATGQRVTLRCSPRSGDLSVYWYQQSLDQGLQFLIQYYNGEERAKGNILERFSAQQFPDLHSELNLSSLELGDSALYFCASSVDPAGGVEDTQYFGPGTRLTVL.

The chain has TRBV7-8 and TRBJ1-1, with a possible D match to TRBD1 (6 bases). Germline V lookup: CDR1 SGHVS, CDR2 FQNEAQ. V shed 6 bases and J shed 1 base, with 15 bases lying between them. There are 15 residues in the CDR3. In DNA, the CDR3 is TGTGCCAGCAGACGCTCGACAGGCGGGAACACTGAAGCTTTCTTT. It encodes CASRRSTGGNTEAFF.

This clone was seen more than once but under ten times. The V gene is TRBV7-2, the J gene TRBJ2-7, with D tentatively TRBD2 (6 bases). The CDR3 loop spans 14 amino acids. Germline V CDR1 and CDR2: SGHTA, FQGNSA. Trimming took off 1 base at V and 3 bases at J, with 10 bases between the two ends. The CDR3 nucleotides are TGTGCCAGCAGCTTAGGCGGGGTGAACTACGAGCAGTACTTC. Its protein is CASSLGGVNYEQYF.

The rearrangement uses TRBV6-5 and TRBJ2-7; no definite D call. The V end was cut by 0 bases, the J end by 6 bases, with 9 bases between. Germline CDR1 MNHEY, CDR2 SVGAGI. There are 13 residues in the CDR3. CDR3 residues: CASSYSTLSEQYF. DNA for the CDR3: TGTGCCAGCAGTTACTCCACCCTAAGCGAGCAGTACTTC.

The chain combines TRBV6-5 with TRBJ2-7; D is perhaps TRBD1 or TRBD2 (5 bases each). Trimming removed 6 bases from V and 2 bases from J, with 11 bases in between. CDR3 length equals 13 residues. From germline, CDR1 is MNHEY and CDR2 SVGAGI. CDR3 sequence: CASSGTDTYEQYF. CDR3 in DNA: TGTGCCAGCAGCGGGACGGACACCTACGAGCAGTACTTC.

The chain carries TRBV28 and TRBJ1-1, with a tentative D call TRBD1 (5 bases). Deletions cut 3 bases from V and 8 bases from J, with 7 bases between. There are 11 residues in the CDR3. Germline V gene data show CDR1 as MDHEN and CDR2 as SYDVKM. The CDR3 spells CASSFGDEAFF. The CDR3 DNA reads as TGTGCCAGCAGTTTTGGGGACGAAGCTTTCTTT.

The rearrangement uses TRBV5-1 and TRBJ1-2; 7 bases fit TRBD1. Germline-derived CDR1 and CDR2 are SGHRS and YFSETQ. This CDR3 contains 15 residues. The junction had 6 bases not matched to a gene; V was cut back by 0 bases and J by 4 bases. The CDR3 spells CASSLDGQAAYGYTF. In DNA form, the CDR3 reads TGCGCCAGCAGCTTGGATGGACAGGCGGCCTATGGCTACACCTTC. Full variable domain (missing parts from reference TRBV5-1 and TRBJ1-2): KAGVTQTPRYLIKTRGQQVTLSCSPISGHRSVSWYQQTPGQGLQFLFEYFSETQRNKGNFPGRFSGRQFSNSRSEMNVSTLELGDSALYLCASSLDGQAAYGYTFGSGTRLTVV.

In this sample, this clone turned up once. The rearrangement joins TRBV29-1 to TRBJ1-2; tentatively, D is TRBD1 (6 bases). Germline V gene sequence: CDR1 SQVTM, CDR2 ANQGSEA. Trimming took 3 bases from V and 4 from J, leaving 9 bases between them. This CDR3 is built from 12 residues. CDR3 DNA sequence: TGCAGCGTTGAGGACAGCTCCTATGGCTACACCTTC. As protein: CSVEDSSYGYTF.

V gene TRBV19 combines with J gene TRBJ1-2; maybe TRBD1 (6 bases). From germline, CDR1 is LNHDA and CDR2 SQIVND (reference sequence). Trimming shortened V by 3 bases and J by 4 bases, and 12 bases separated the two germline ends. The length of the CDR3 is 14 residues. The chain's CDR3 is CASSIRTDSYGYTF. In nucleotides, the CDR3 is TGTGCCAGTAGTATTCGGACAGACAGCTATGGCTACACCTTC.

The chain links TRBV7-3 to TRBJ2-2; 9 bases match TRBD1. CDR1 SGHTA and CDR2 FQGTGA come from the germline V gene. The CDR3 runs to 17 residues. With 1 base clipped from V and 5 bases from J, the junction kept 8 bases outside the gene matches. The CDR3 here is CASSLRPGQGFTGELFF. CDR3 in DNA: TGTGCCAGCAGCTTAAGACCAGGACAGGGGTTTACCGGGGAGCTGTTTTTT. The full variable domain, completed using reference TRBV7-3 and TRBJ2-2, is GAGVSQTPSNKVTEKGKYVELRCDPISGHTALYWYRQSLGQGPEFLIYFQGTGAADDSGLPNDRFFAVRPEGSVSTLKIQRTERGDSAVYLCASSLRPGQGFTGELFFGEGSRLTVL.

V and J are TRBV5-4 and TRBJ2-7; 10 bases align to TRBD2. Germline V CDR1 and CDR2: SGHNT, YYREEE (reference sequence). This CDR3 contains 14 residues. Trimming took 5 bases from V and 6 from J; bases not matched to a gene: 8. The DNA for the CDR3 is TGTGCCAGCAGGGACCTGAGCGGGGGGGGCGAGCAGTACTTC. As protein: CASRDLSGGGEQYF.

This chain links TRBV9 with TRBJ1-3; no definite D call. This CDR3 is built from 17 residues. From germline, CDR1 is SGDLS and CDR2 YYNGEE. V gave up 0 bases and J gave up 0 bases, with 13 bases separating them. The CDR3 DNA reads as TGTGCCAGCAGCGTAGAGCTGGCAGCCAGCTCTGGAAACACCATATATTTT. This codes for CASSVELAASSGNTIYF.

This chain links TRBV28 with TRBJ1-2; TRBD1 agrees at 11 bases. V trimming: 4 bases; J trimming: 0 bases; junction bases outside the gene matches: 7. The CDR3 contains 17 residues. Germline V gene data show CDR1 as MDHEN and CDR2 as SYDVKM. CDR3 loop: CASSSTWTGGANYGYTF. The CDR3 DNA follows: TGTGCCAGCAGTTCCACGTGGACAGGGGGCGCTAACTATGGCTACACCTTC.

The genes are TRBV27 and TRBJ1-1; TRBD1 aligns across 8 bases. J was trimmed by 4 bases and V by 3 bases; bases with no gene match: 7. The CDR3 is 15 amino acids. Germline loops: CDR1 MNHEY, CDR2 SMNVEV (reference sequence). The CDR3: CASSLAATGGTEAFF. The CDR3 nucleotides read TGTGCCAGCAGTTTGGCGGCAACAGGGGGCACTGAAGCTTTCTTT.

V and J are TRBV6-6 and TRBJ1-5; weak D call: TRBD1 (5 bases). V was cut by 6 bases and J by 3 bases, with 18 bases left in between. The CDR3 totals 16 residues. Germline assignment: CDR1 MNHNY and CDR2 SVGAGI (reference sequence). CDR3 amino acids: CASSLLGAGDNQPQHF. The CDR3, as DNA: TGTGCCAGCAGCCTCCTTGGGGCAGGAGACAATCAGCCCCAGCATTTT.

In DNA, the CDR3 is TGTGCCAGCAGTTTCAGGCGGAATCAGCCCCAGCATTTT. Translated, it gives CASSFRRNQPQHF. The J gene is TRBJ1-5, the V gene TRBV28, with unresolved D. The CDR3 extends over 13 amino acids. Trimming left V 3 bases short and J 4 bases short, with 7 bases between. The V gene's germline CDR1 is MDHEN and CDR2 SYDVKM.

V is TRBV24-1 and J is TRBJ2-1; D is undetermined. CDR1 and CDR2 from the germline V gene are KGHDR and SFDVKD. This CDR3 spans 12 amino acids. Deletions cut 1 base from V and 7 bases from J, with 4 bases between. The DNA of the CDR3 is TGTGCCACCAGTGATTTTGGGAATGAGCAGTTCTTC. Translated, it gives CATSDFGNEQFF.

V usage is TRBV30 and J usage is TRBJ2-7; 7 bases align to TRBD1. The V segment lost 3 bases and the J segment 5 bases; nucleotides outside the gene matches: 7. The CDR3 contains 13 residues. Germline assignment: CDR1 GTSNPN and CDR2 SVGIG (reference sequence). In DNA, the CDR3 is TGTGCCTGGAGGACAGGGTTCTACGACGAGCAGTACTTC. Translation gives CAWRTGFYDEQYF.